Listed below are T cell receptor beta chains from one sample, sequenced in a study of T cells in Graves' hyperthyroidism and ophthalmopathy. TCRdb ran MiXCR on the multiplex PCR reads and lists one entry per CDR3 protein. The sample holds roughly 720,000 distinct CDR3 sequences; 15% to 20% are singletons and the top ten take less than 20%. Source material: blood. All receptors come from a man aged 50 or older with Graves' hyperthyroidism. CDR3s include the opening cysteine and the closing phenylalanine or tryptophan. The D gene is left open where the match is weak. For some rows the clone size is stated as once, few or many, or as a class when expanded; others skip it.

TRBD2 | TRBJ2-7 | . | TRBV6-5 | TGTGCCAGCAGTTATACGATGGGGCTAGCGGGTCCAACGGGGCCCTACGAGCAGTACTTC | CASSYTMGLAGPTGPYEQYF
. | TRBJ2-5 | few | TRBV29-1 | TGCAGCGTTTTAGAGGGGCCCGAGACCCAGTACTTC | CSVLEGPETQYF
TRBD1 | TRBJ1-4 | many | TRBV10-2 | TGCGCCAGCCCTCGGGACAGGAGGAATGAAAAACTGTTTTTT | CASPRDRRNEKLFF
TRBD2 | TRBJ2-7 | many | TRBV2 | TGTGCCAGCAGTGTGATGGGGCTAGCGGGAGTCTACTACGAGCAGTACTTC | CASSVMGLAGVYYEQYF
TRBD2 | TRBJ2-4 | . | TRBV28 | TGTGCCAGCAGTTCTGGGACTAGCGGAACCAAAAACATTCAGTACTTC | CASSSGTSGTKNIQYF
TRBD1 | TRBJ2-4 | . | TRBV28 | TGTGCCAGCAGTTCTCCTCGGACAGGGAAAGGCAAAAACATTCAGTACTTC | CASSSPRTGKGKNIQYF
. | TRBJ2-1 | many | TRBV27 | TGTGCCAGCAGTTTAGGGCCAGGGCTCTCCTACAATGAGCAGTTCTTC | CASSLGPGLSYNEQFF
TRBD1 | TRBJ2-1 | many | TRBV27 | TGTGCCAGCAGTTTAGCCGGACAGGGGGCATTGCGGTGGGGGGCCGATGAGCAGTTCTTC | CASSLAGQGALRWGADEQFF
. | TRBJ2-7 | many | TRBV6-1 | TGTGCCAGCAGTGACCCTTGGGACTACGAGCAGTACTTC | CASSDPWDYEQYF
. | TRBJ2-7 | many | TRBV7-8 | TGTGCCAGCAGCTTAGAGGGAACCGAGCAGTACTTC | CASSLEGTEQYF
TRBD1 | TRBJ2-7 | few | TRBV28 | TGTGCCAGCACCCAGGGGGAGTTCTCCTACGAGCAGTACTTC | CASTQGEFSYEQYF
TRBD1 | TRBJ1-1 | . | TRBV7-2 | TGTGCCAGCAGCCCTCAGGGGGCTAACAATGAAGCTTTCTTT | CASSPQGANNEAFF
TRBD2 | TRBJ2-2 | few | TRBV11-2 | TGTGCCAGCAGCTATGACGGGGGGGGCACCGGGGAGCTGTTTTTT | CASSYDGGGTGELFF
. | TRBJ2-4 | many | TRBV19 | TGTGCCAGTAGTATCCCCAACAGGGGGGGCATTCAGTACTTC | CASSIPNRGGIQYF
TRBD2 | TRBJ2-5 | many | TRBV20-1 | TGCAGTGCTAGTCCCCCGACTAGCGGGAGGGAAGAGACCCAGTACTTC | CSASPPTSGREETQYF
TRBD1 | TRBJ1-4 | many | TRBV28 | TGTGCCAGCAGTTCGGGACAGGGACCTGAAAAACTGTTTTTT | CASSSGQGPEKLFF
TRBD2 | TRBJ2-3 | many | TRBV15 | TGTGCCACCAGCAGAGATCTGGCGGGAGGAGATACGCAGTATTTT | CATSRDLAGGDTQYF